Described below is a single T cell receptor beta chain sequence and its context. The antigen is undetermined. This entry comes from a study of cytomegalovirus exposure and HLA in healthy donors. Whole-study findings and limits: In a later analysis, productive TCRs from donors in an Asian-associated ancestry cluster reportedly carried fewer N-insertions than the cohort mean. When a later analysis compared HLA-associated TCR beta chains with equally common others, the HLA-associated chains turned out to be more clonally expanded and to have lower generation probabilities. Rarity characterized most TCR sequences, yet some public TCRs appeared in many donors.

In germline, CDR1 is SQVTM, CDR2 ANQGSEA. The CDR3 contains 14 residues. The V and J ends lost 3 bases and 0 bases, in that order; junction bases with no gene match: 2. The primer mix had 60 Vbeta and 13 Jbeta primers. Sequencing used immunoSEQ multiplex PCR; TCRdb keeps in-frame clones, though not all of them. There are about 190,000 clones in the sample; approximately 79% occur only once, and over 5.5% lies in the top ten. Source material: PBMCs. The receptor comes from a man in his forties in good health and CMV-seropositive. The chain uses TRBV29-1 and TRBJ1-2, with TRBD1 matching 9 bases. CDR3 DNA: TGCAGCGTTGATGGGGACAGGGCTAACTATGGCTACACCTTC. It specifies CSVDGDRANYGYTF.